A single T cell receptor beta chain is shown here with its context. No antigen is known for it. The data stem from a study of cytomegalovirus exposure and HLA in healthy donors. Study-level background: Approximately 80 million unique TCRs from HLA-typed donors were held in an early data release.

Study observations and caveats: The Asian-associated ancestry cluster reportedly had fewer N-insertions than the approximately 670-donor mean in a later analysis. Listed as cytomegalovirus-associated were approximately 160 TCR beta chains.

The PCR contained 60 Vbeta and 13 Jbeta primers. The assay was immunoSEQ multiplex PCR, and TCRdb's table has in-frame clones only and misses some. The sample carries some 160,000 clones, around three quarters recorded once. The CDR3 is made up of 15 amino acids. The ends lost 3 bases at V and 2 bases at J; junction bases unmatched: 5. Germline V gene data show CDR1 as SGHNT and CDR2 as YYREEE (reference sequence). The sequence came from a man in his forties or fifties in good health and CMV-seronegative. Sequencing was carried out using PBMCs. V gene TRBV5-4 combines with J gene TRBJ1-1; 9 nucleotides line up with TRBD1. This CDR3 reads CASSSRQGGNTEAFF. CDR3 DNA sequence: TGTGCCAGCAGCTCCAGACAGGGGGGAAACACTGAAGCTTTCTTT.